Below, 32 T cell receptor beta chains from the same sample are listed, as sequenced in a study of read filtering for tumor transcriptome and immune sequencing. The library was built from about 0.4 ug RNA with molecular barcoded adaptors for alpha/delta and beta/gamma chains. MiXCR was run by TCRdb on the reads, yielding one entry per CDR3 protein. The sample carries over 45,000 distinct CDR3 sequences, 20% to 25% recorded once. The sequenced sample was a population of CD138-negative cells sorted from bone marrow. The receptors here all came from a donor aged 40 or over with multiple myeloma.

This clonotype was counted at least ten times. The chain joins TRBV20-1 to TRBJ2-1; weak D call: TRBD1 (6 bases). This CDR3 has 18 residues. Germline V gives CDR1 DFQATT, CDR2 SNEGSKA (reference sequence). The V gene lost 0 bases and the J gene lost 5 bases, with 23 bases spanning the gap. CDR3 in amino acids: CSARDSTGSTPTDNEQFF. The CDR3 region has the DNA TGCAGTGCTAGAGACTCCACAGGGTCTACACCTACGGACAATGAGCAGTTCTTC.

This clonotype appeared many times. V gene TRBV2 combines with J gene TRBJ2-5; 11 bases fit TRBD2. The CDR3 contains 14 residues. V shed 6 bases and J 5 bases; nucleotides not matched to a gene: 5. CDR1 is SNHLY, CDR2 FYNNEI, per germline. The CDR3 nucleotides are TGTGCCAGCAGCCGGGGACTAGCGGCGGAGACCCAGTACTTC. Translated: CASSRGLAAETQYF.

As concerns this clonotype: A read error is possible here, since a much larger clone lies one base away. The rearrangement links TRBV4-1 to TRBJ1-4; maybe TRBD1 (5 bases). The germline V and J ends were trimmed by 1 base and 12 bases, with 12 bases remaining between them. Germline CDR1 and CDR2: MGHRA and YSYEKL. The CDR3 spans 13 residues. The CDR3 bases are TGCGCCAGCAGCCAAGGCGGGGGGGGAGAACTGTTTTTT. It yields the protein CASSQGGGGELFF.

This clonotype was recorded at least ten times. As DNA, the CDR3 is TGTGCCAGCAAGACCGGGACAGCAAGCTACGAGCAGTACTTC. Translating gives CASKTGTASYEQYF. The gene calls are TRBV2 and TRBJ2-7; TRBD1 matches 7 bases. This CDR3 has 14 amino acids. Germline CDR1 SNHLY, CDR2 FYNNEI. With 7 bases clipped from V and 3 bases from J, the junction kept 9 bases outside the gene matches. Supplemented by reference TRBV2 and TRBJ2-7, the full variable domain reads EPEVTQTPSHQVTQMGQEVILRCVPISNHLYFYWYRQILGQKVEFLVSFYNNEISEKSEIFDDQFSVERPDGSNFTLKIRSTKLEDSAMYFCASKTGTASYEQYFGPGTRLTVT.

This clonotype was counted at least ten times. The chain carries TRBV5-1 and TRBJ2-2; maybe TRBD2 (5 bases). This CDR3 contains 12 residues. Germline CDR1 SGHRS, CDR2 YFSETQ. With 7 bases removed from V and 6 bases from J, the gap between germline ends came to 10 bases. The CDR3 DNA is TGCGCCAGCTCGGCTAGCCCCGGGGAGCTGTTTTTT. It specifies CASSASPGELFF.

This clonotype was seen many times. The V and J genes are TRBV20-1 and TRBJ1-1; D is perhaps TRBD1 (5 bases). The CDR3 sequence is 14 residues long. Looked up from germline, CDR1 is DFQATT and CDR2 is SNEGSKA (reference sequence). The germline V and J ends were trimmed by 5 bases and 3 bases, with 16 bases remaining between them. CDR3 amino acids: CSAPKGSGYTEAFF. The CDR3 nucleotides read TGCAGTGCTCCTAAAGGGTCAGGGTACACTGAAGCTTTCTTT.

This clonotype has a count of ten or more. The chain combines TRBV6-1 with TRBJ2-3; 9 bases are a match to TRBD1. The CDR3 has 16 amino acids. Germline CDR1 reads MNHNS; CDR2 reads SASEGT. V shed 10 bases, J shed 1 base, and the junction held 12 bases outside the gene matches. The CDR3 is CATRLGQGFGTDTQYF. DNA for the CDR3: TGTGCCACCCGCCTGGGACAGGGATTTGGCACAGATACGCAGTATTTT.

This clonotype was counted at least ten times. The chain uses TRBV28 and TRBJ2-7; D is perhaps TRBD1 (5 bases). The germline V gene has CDR1 MDHEN and CDR2 SYDVKM. Trimming shortened V by 5 bases and J by 7 bases, and 18 bases separated the two germline ends. The CDR3 sequence is 14 residues long. CDR3 coding DNA: TGTGCCAGCAGTCCACGACAGATTTTGGGGGAGCAGTACTTC. This translates into CASSPRQILGEQYF.

This clonotype was recorded many times. The chain carries TRBV20-1 and TRBJ2-7, with TRBD1 matching 9 bases. CDR1 is DFQATT and CDR2 is SNEGSKA in the germline V gene (reference sequence). CDR3 length: 14 residues. With V trimmed by 1 base and J by 1 base, 2 bases remained unmatched. The CDR3 spells CSARVDRGSYEQYF. CDR3 in DNA: TGCAGTGCTAGAGTAGACAGGGGGTCCTACGAGCAGTACTTC.

This clonotype has just a few counts. The chain uses TRBV5-6 and TRBJ2-3, with 8 bases matching TRBD2. The CDR3 has 15 amino acids. Trimming cost V 0 bases and J 1 base; bases outside gene matches: 1. The germline V gene has CDR1 SGHDT and CDR2 YYEEEE. CDR3 nucleotide sequence: TGTGCCAGCAGCTTGGCGGGAGGGGGCACAGATACGCAGTATTTT. It codes for CASSLAGGGTDTQYF.

Comments on this clonotype: A much larger clone sits a single nucleotide away, making a read error possible. The chain recombines TRBV28 with TRBJ2-1; 7 bases match TRBD2. J gave up 2 bases and V 4 bases, and 5 bases lay outside the gene matches. CDR3 length: 15 amino acids. Germline V gene sequence: CDR1 MDHEN, CDR2 SYDVKM. The CDR3 loop is CASSYLAAAYNEQFF. CDR3 nucleotide sequence: TGTGCCAGCAGTTATCTAGCGGCAGCCTACAATGAGCAGTTCTTC.

In its sample, this clonotype was seen many times. The DNA of the CDR3 is TGTGCCACCAGTGATTGGCGGTCAGATACGCAGTATTTT. Its protein product is CATSDWRSDTQYF. V gene TRBV24-1 combines with J gene TRBJ2-3, with D unresolved. The CDR3 has 13 amino acids. Germline CDR1 KGHDR, CDR2 SFDVKD. V lost 2 bases and J lost 4, with 6 bases in between.

This clonotype was found many times. The V call is TRBV18, the J call TRBJ2-3; perhaps TRBD2 as D (6 bases). The V end was cut by 3 bases, the J end by 2 bases, with 18 bases between. Germline CDR1 and CDR2: KGHSH and LQKENI. CDR3 length: 17 residues. In nucleotides, the CDR3 is TGTGCCAGCTCACCCTCTTTAGCGGCAACGAACACAGATACGCAGTATTTT. This gives the protein CASSPSLAATNTDTQYF.

Many counts were recorded for this clonotype. This chain uses TRBV14 with TRBJ1-1; weak D call: TRBD1 (5 bases). The CDR3 totals 15 residues. CDR1 and CDR2 from the germline V gene are SGHDN and FVKESK. V was cut by 2 bases and J by 6 bases, with 16 bases left in between. CDR3 residues: CASSQWGRGVSEAFF. Here the CDR3 DNA reads TGTGCCAGCAGCCAATGGGGTAGAGGGGTCTCTGAAGCTTTCTTT.

This clonotype has ten or more counts. The V gene is TRBV20-1, the J gene TRBJ2-5, with TRBD2 as a possible D gene (6 bases). Trimming pared 1 base from V and 6 bases from J, leaving 12 bases between. The CDR3 totals 13 residues. Germline V gene data show CDR1 as DFQATT and CDR2 as SNEGSKA (reference sequence). The CDR3 is CSARGPGLQTQYF. CDR3 bases: TGCAGTGCTAGAGGCCCGGGACTCCAGACCCAGTACTTC.

The J gene is TRBJ2-3, the V gene TRBV5-4; 11 nucleotides agree with TRBD2. From germline, CDR1 is SGHNT and CDR2 YYREEE (reference sequence). Trimming at V came to 4 bases and at J to 3 bases, leaving 7 bases not matched to a gene. The CDR3 covers 16 residues. The DNA of the CDR3 is TGTGCCAGCAGCAAGGGGACTAGCGGAAAGACAGATACGCAGTATTTT. Translating gives CASSKGTSGKTDTQYF. Full variable domain (remainder filled in from reference TRBV5-4 and TRBJ2-3): ETGVTQSPTHLIKTRGQQVTLRCSSQSGHNTVSWYQQALGQGPQFIFQYYREEENGRGNFPPRFSGLQFPNYSSELNVNALELDDSALYLCASSKGTSGKTDTQYFGPGTRLTVL.

The sample holds many counts of this clonotype. This sequence joins TRBV6-1 and TRBJ2-2; D is undetermined. Germline CDR1 is MNHNS and CDR2 is SASEGT. The CDR3 length is 12 residues. The V gene lost 7 bases and the J gene lost 5 bases, with 8 bases spanning the gap. For the CDR3, the DNA is TGTGCCAGCATCGACCTTACCGGGGAGCTGTTTTTT. This encodes CASIDLTGELFF.

This clonotype was seen at least ten times. The chain is built from TRBV20-1 and TRBJ2-3, with a tentative D call TRBD2 (6 bases). CDR3 length: 17 amino acids. Trimming shortened V by 4 bases and J by 2 bases, and 22 bases separated the two germline ends. The germline V gene encodes CDR1 DFQATT and CDR2 SNEGSKA (reference sequence). The CDR3 DNA sequence: TGCAGTGCTATCGGCGGCGCGGGAAGTGGAAACACAGATACGCAGTATTTT. Its translation: CSAIGGAGSGNTDTQYF.

This clonotype occurred many times. V usage is TRBV7-2 and J usage is TRBJ2-1; a possible D gene is TRBD2 (5 bases). The V end was cut by 5 bases, the J end by 7 bases, with 21 bases between. There are 16 residues in the CDR3. CDR1 and CDR2 (germline): SGHTA, FQGNSA. CDR3 amino acids: CASSRPSAVVRNEQFF. For the CDR3, the DNA is TGTGCCAGCAGCCGACCTTCAGCGGTCGTACGGAATGAGCAGTTCTTC.

Many counts were recorded for this clonotype. The rearrangement links TRBV20-1 to TRBJ2-1; 10 bases line up with TRBD2. V lost 4 bases and J lost 7; bases outside the gene matches: 13. This CDR3 has 16 residues. Germline V gene sequence: CDR1 DFQATT, CDR2 SNEGSKA (reference sequence). CDR3 DNA: TGCAGTGCTACCTCCCAGCTAGCGGGAGTGTTAAATGAGCAGTTCTTC. Amino acids: CSATSQLAGVLNEQFF.

This clonotype appeared many times. The chain has TRBV3-1 and TRBJ2-1; the match to TRBD2 covers 13 bases. The CDR3 runs to 17 residues. CDR1 LGHDT and CDR2 YNNKEL come from the germline V gene (reference sequence). The V gene end was trimmed by 1 base and the J gene end by 0 bases; junction bases not matched to a gene: 0. Here the CDR3 reads CASSQGTSGSSYNEQFF. CDR3 nucleotide sequence: TGTGCCAGCAGCCAAGGGACTAGCGGGAGCTCCTACAATGAGCAGTTCTTC.

The gene calls are TRBV5-1 and TRBJ1-2; 7 bases are a match to TRBD1. The length of the CDR3 is 15 residues. Trimming cost V 4 bases and J 4 bases; bases outside gene matches: 10. The germline CDR1 and CDR2 sequences are SGHRS and YFSETQ. CDR3 in amino acids: CASSNTGASTYGYTF. As DNA, the CDR3 is TGCGCCAGCAGCAACACAGGGGCGTCTACCTATGGCTACACCTTC.

The CDR3 sequence: CASSEGGTGAETQYF. DNA of the CDR3: TGTGCCAGCAGTGAAGGAGGGACAGGGGCCGAGACCCAGTACTTC. This sequence joins TRBV2 and TRBJ2-5; 10 nucleotides agree with TRBD1. The CDR3 contains 15 residues. Germline-derived CDR1 and CDR2 are SNHLY and FYNNEI. Losses at the gene ends were 1 base for V and 5 bases for J; bases not matched to a gene: 4.

The chain has TRBV12-3 or TRBV12-4 and TRBJ1-5, with D unresolved. The CDR3 runs 14 residues. The germline V and J ends were trimmed by 5 bases and 3 bases, with 11 bases remaining between them. The CDR3 DNA reads TGTGCCAGCAGTCAAACAGTCCCCAATCAGCCCCAGCATTTT. Its translation: CASSQTVPNQPQHF.

For this clonotype: One junction end disagrees with the germline gene, perhaps due to a read error. The genes are TRBV28 and TRBJ2-1; D remains unclear. Germline lookup yields CDR1 MDHEN and CDR2 SYDVKM. The length of the CDR3 is 14 residues. This CDR3 reads CASSSPTSYNEQLF. The DNA of the CDR3 is TGTGCCAGCAGTTCCCCCACGTCCTACAATGAGCAGCTCTTC.

This clonotype came up many times. The chain joins TRBV12-3 or TRBV12-4 to TRBJ2-7, with D possibly being TRBD2 (5 bases). This CDR3 has 15 residues. The germline V and J ends were trimmed by 1 base and 0 bases, with 10 bases remaining between them. DNA for the CDR3: TGTGCCAGCAGTTTAGGGACTTCCAGCTCCTACGAGCAGTACTTC. It yields the protein CASSLGTSSSYEQYF.

V usage is TRBV28 and J usage is TRBJ2-7, with D perhaps given as TRBD1 or TRBD2 (5 bases each). The CDR3 has 14 residues. V shed 6 bases and J shed 3 bases, with 15 bases lying between them. Per germline, CDR1 MDHEN and CDR2 SYDVKM. CDR3: CASSRLRGDYEQYF. DNA of the CDR3: TGTGCCAGCAGCCGTCTCCGAGGGGACTACGAGCAGTACTTC.

This clonotype was seen ten or more times. The gene calls are TRBV9 and TRBJ2-3; D is undetermined. V dropped 6 bases and J dropped 4 bases, with 12 bases sitting between them. Germline lookup yields CDR1 SGDLS and CDR2 YYNGEE. The CDR3 consists of 13 residues. The CDR3 region is CASNRDGADTQYF. The CDR3 DNA reads TGTGCCAGCAATAGGGATGGGGCAGATACGCAGTATTTT.

This clonotype came up many times. The CDR3 DNA sequence: TGCAGCGGAGTTTTCGAAGTAGACCCGAACACTGAAGCTTTCTTT. This codes for CSGVFEVDPNTEAFF. The chain uses TRBV29-1 and TRBJ1-1; D is unclear. V was pared by 7 bases and J by 1 base, with 19 bases between. The CDR3 covers 15 residues. The V gene's germline CDR1 is SQVTM and CDR2 ANQGSEA.

This clonotype was recorded at least ten times. The rearrangement links TRBV28 to TRBJ2-3, with 9 bases fitting TRBD1. Germline values: CDR1 MDHEN, CDR2 SYDVKM. The ends lost 11 bases at V and 2 bases at J; junction bases unmatched: 8. CDR3 size: 14 residues. The CDR3 spells CASLRDRATDTQYF. CDR3 nucleotide sequence: TGTGCCTCCCTGCGGGACAGGGCCACAGATACGCAGTATTTT.

This clonotype turned up a few times. The V gene is TRBV5-1, the J gene TRBJ1-1; D remains ambiguous. The CDR3 has 13 residues. The ends were cut back, 0 bases at V and 3 bases at J, with 6 bases in the middle. The germline V gene encodes CDR1 SGHRS and CDR2 YFSETQ. CDR3 sequence reads: CASSLDGHTEAFF. In DNA form, the CDR3 reads TGCGCCAGCAGCTTGGACGGTCACACTGAAGCTTTCTTT.

This clonotype appeared a few times. The V call is TRBV19, the J call TRBJ2-5, with D possibly matching TRBD2 (5 bases). V shed 3 bases and J shed 4 bases, with 9 bases lying between them. CDR1 LNHDA and CDR2 SQIVND come from the germline V gene (reference sequence). There are 13 residues in the CDR3. CDR3 region: CASSIGIPETQYF. CDR3 nucleotides: TGTGCCAGTAGTATCGGGATACCAGAGACCCAGTACTTC.